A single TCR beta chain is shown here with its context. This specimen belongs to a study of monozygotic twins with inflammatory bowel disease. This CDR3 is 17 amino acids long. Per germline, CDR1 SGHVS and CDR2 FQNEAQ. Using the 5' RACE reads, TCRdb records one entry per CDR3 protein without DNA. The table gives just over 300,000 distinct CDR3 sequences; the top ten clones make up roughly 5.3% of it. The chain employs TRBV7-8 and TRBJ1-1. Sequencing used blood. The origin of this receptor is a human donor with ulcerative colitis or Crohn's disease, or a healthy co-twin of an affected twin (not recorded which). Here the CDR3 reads CASSPIGGPAVNTEAFF.